This TCR beta chain was captured in a study of T-cell reconstitution after alpha-beta-depleted transplantation in children. Construction of the TCRbeta library involved unique molecular identifiers. TCRdb processed the PCR reads anew with MiXCR; each CDR3 protein has one entry. The table shows some 190,000 distinct CDR3 sequences, with 11% occurring only once. This clonotype occurred many times. This receptor was taken from a boy younger than 10 with acute myeloid leukemia, due to receive a stem cell transplant. This material consisted of PBMCs, taken before TCRalphabeta/CD19-depleted stem cell transplant.

The DNA for the CDR3 is TGCGCCAGCAGCTTGTTAGGGGTAGGCAATGAGCAGTTCTTC. It yields the protein CASSLLGVGNEQFF. This chain links TRBV5-1 with TRBJ2-1; tentative D call: TRBD1 (5 bases). There are 14 residues in the CDR3. The V end lost 1 base, the J end lost 6 bases, and 11 bases lay between the germline ends. CDR1 and CDR2 (germline): SGHRS, YFSETQ.